These 5 T cell receptor beta chains were sequenced from one sample in a study of breast tumors, draining lymph nodes, adjacent tissues. From the multiplex PCR reads, TCRdb called clonotypes with MiXCR, one entry per CDR3 protein. The sample yields about 20,000 distinct CDR3 sequences, approximately 33% seen once. Sequenced sample: breast tumor tissue. These TCRs come from a female donor with breast cancer. Some clones in this sample may be carry-over from other donors' samples.

This clonotype is judged large. This rearrangement joins TRBV7-2 to TRBJ1-2, with D maybe TRBD1 (6 bases). This CDR3 has 14 amino acids. Trimming pared 1 base from V and 4 bases from J, leaving 10 bases between. CDR1 and CDR2 (germline): SGHTA, FQGNSA. The CDR3 is CASSLDQGIYGYTF. In DNA form, the CDR3 reads TGTGCCAGCAGCTTAGACCAGGGGATCTATGGCTACACCTTC. The entire variable domain, with the rest obtained from reference TRBV7-2 and TRBJ1-2, is as follows: GAGVSQSPSNKVTEKGKDVELRCDPISGHTALYWYRQSLGQGLEFLIYFQGNSAPDKSGLPSDRFSAERTGGSVSTLTIQRTQQEDSAVYLCASSLDQGIYGYTFGSGTRLTVV.

The genes are TRBV19 and TRBJ2-1, with D unresolved. Trimming left V 5 bases short and J 7 bases short, with 9 bases between. Germline V lookup: CDR1 LNHDA, CDR2 SQIVND (reference sequence). The CDR3 extends over 12 amino acids. The CDR3 DNA reads TGTGCCAGTAGTCTGCTTGGGAATGAGCAGTTCTTC. Amino acid sequence: CASSLLGNEQFF.

This clonotype showed up many times. The chain recombines TRBV20-1 with TRBJ2-1; 8 positions agree with TRBD2. The CDR3 contains 14 residues. The ends lost 3 bases at V and 2 bases at J; junction bases unmatched: 3. Germline V gene lookup returns CDR1 DFQATT and CDR2 SNEGSKA (reference sequence). CDR3 sequence reads: CSARGLGAYNEQFF. The CDR3 DNA sequence: TGCAGTGCTAGGGGACTAGGAGCCTACAATGAGCAGTTCTTC.

This clonotype was seen at least ten times. The CDR3 protein is CASYINYGYTF. The CDR3 DNA sequence: TGTGCCAGCTATATTAACTATGGCTACACCTTC. V usage is TRBV6-1 and J usage is TRBJ1-2; D unclear. V shed 8 bases and J shed 1 base, with 5 bases lying between them. This CDR3 region has 11 residues. CDR1 is MNHNS and CDR2 is SASEGT in the germline V gene.

This clonotype has ten or more counts. The chain joins TRBV7-9 to TRBJ2-4, with D unresolved. This CDR3 contains 13 residues. CDR1 is SEHNR and CDR2 is FQNEAQ in the germline V gene (reference sequence). Trimming removed 1 base at V and 7 bases at J, with 8 bases between. The CDR3 loop reads CASSLDSANIQYF. For the CDR3, the DNA is TGTGCCAGCAGCTTAGATTCCGCGAACATTCAGTACTTC.